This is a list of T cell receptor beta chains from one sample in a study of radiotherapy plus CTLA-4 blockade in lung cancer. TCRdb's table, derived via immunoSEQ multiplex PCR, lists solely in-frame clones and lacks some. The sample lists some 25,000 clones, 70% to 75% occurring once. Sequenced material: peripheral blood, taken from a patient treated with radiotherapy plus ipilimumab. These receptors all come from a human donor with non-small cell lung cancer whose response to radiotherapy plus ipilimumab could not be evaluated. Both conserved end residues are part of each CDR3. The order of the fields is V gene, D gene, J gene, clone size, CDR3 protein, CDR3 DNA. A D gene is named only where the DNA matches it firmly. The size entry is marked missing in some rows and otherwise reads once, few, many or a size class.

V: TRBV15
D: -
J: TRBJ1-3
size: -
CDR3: CATTARRAGNTIYF
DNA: TGTGCCACCACCGCCCGGAGAGCAGGAAACACCATATATTTT

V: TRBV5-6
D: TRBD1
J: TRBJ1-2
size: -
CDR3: CASSRQGAYGYTF
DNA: TGTGCCAGCAGCCGACAGGGGGCTTATGGCTACACCTTC

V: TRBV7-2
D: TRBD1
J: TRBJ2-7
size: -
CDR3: CASSSQTGVYEQYF
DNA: TGTGCCAGCAGCTCGCAGACAGGGGTCTACGAGCAGTACTTC

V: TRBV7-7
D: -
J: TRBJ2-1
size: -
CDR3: CASSSSRGNEQFF
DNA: TGTGCTAGCAGCTCGTCCCGGGGGAATGAGCAGTTCTTC

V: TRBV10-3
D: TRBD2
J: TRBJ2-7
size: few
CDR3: CAISDPSGSYEQYF
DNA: TGTGCCATCAGTGACCCTAGCGGGAGCTACGAGCAGTACTTC

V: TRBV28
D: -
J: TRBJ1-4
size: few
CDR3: CASSSTGTNEKLFF
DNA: TGTGCCAGCAGTTCGACAGGAACCAATGAAAAACTGTTTTTT

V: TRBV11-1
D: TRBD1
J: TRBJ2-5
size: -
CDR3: CASSLGQGEETQYF
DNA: TGTGCCAGCAGCTTAGGCCAGGGGGAAGAGACCCAGTACTTC

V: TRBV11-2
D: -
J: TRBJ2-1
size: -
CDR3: CASSPGRANEQFF
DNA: TGTGCCAGCAGCCCCGGGCGGGCCAATGAGCAGTTCTTC

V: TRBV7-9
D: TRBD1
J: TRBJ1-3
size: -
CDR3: CASSSISGGSGNTIYF
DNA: TGTGCCAGCAGTTCGATCTCAGGGGGCTCTGGAAACACCATATATTTT

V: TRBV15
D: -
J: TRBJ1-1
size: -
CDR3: CATSRDLTGRTEAFF
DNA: TGTGCCACCAGCAGAGATTTAACCGGGAGGACTGAAGCTTTCTTT

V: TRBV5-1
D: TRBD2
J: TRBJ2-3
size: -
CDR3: CASSSLAGENTQYF
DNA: TGCGCCAGCAGCTCACTAGCGGGCGAGAATACGCAGTATTTT